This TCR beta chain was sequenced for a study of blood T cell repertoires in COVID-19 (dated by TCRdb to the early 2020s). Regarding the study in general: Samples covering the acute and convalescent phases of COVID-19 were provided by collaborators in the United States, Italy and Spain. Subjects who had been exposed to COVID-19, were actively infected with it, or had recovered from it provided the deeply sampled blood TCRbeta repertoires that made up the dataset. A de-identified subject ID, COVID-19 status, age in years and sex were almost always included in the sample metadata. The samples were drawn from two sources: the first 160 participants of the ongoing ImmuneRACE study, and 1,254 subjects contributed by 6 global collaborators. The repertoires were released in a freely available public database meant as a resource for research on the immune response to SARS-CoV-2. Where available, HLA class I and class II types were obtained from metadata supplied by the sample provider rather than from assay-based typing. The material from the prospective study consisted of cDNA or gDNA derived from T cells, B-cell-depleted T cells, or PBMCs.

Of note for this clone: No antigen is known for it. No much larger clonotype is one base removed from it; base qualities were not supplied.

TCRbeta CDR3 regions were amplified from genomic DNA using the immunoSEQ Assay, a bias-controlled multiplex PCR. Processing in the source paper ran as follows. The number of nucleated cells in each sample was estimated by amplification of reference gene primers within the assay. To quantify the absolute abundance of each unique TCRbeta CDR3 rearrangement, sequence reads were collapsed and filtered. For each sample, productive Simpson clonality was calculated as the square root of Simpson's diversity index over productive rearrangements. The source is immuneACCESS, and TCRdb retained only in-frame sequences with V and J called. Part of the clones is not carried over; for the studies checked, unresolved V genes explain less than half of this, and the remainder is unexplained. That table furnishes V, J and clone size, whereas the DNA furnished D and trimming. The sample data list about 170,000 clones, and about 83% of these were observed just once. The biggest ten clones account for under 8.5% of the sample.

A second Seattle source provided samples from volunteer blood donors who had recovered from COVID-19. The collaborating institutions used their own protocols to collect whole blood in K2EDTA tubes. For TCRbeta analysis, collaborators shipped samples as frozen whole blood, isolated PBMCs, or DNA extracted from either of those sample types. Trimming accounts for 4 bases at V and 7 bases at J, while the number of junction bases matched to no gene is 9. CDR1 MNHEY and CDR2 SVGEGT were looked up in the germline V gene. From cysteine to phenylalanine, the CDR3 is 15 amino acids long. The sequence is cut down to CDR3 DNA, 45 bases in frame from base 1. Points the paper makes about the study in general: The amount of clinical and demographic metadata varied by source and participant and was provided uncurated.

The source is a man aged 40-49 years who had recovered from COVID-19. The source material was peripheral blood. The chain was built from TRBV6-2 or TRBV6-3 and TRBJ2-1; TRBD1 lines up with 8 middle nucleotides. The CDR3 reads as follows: CASSSHQDRVNEQFF. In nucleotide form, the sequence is TGTGCCAGCAGTTCCCACCAGGACAGGGTAAATGAGCAGTTCTTC.